Listed here is a single T cell receptor (beta chain). Its matching antigen is unknown. These data are taken from a study of response to subunit inactivated influenza vaccine. Regarding the study as a whole: Few new T cells, the authors suggested, are recruited by each seasonal influenza vaccination.

This CDR3 comprises 14 residues. The V gene's germline CDR1 is DFQATT and CDR2 SNEGSKA (reference sequence). Deletions cut 1 base from V and 1 base from J, with 5 bases between. TCRdb called the RT-PCR reads again in MiXCR, with one record for every CDR3 protein. This repertoire shows 290,000 or so distinct CDR3 sequences, 20% to 25% found once; its top ten account for 10%. This TCR was recovered from a man between 50 and 69 years old who received an inactivated influenza vaccine. The sequenced sample was PBMCs from blood, obtained about 19 months after vaccination. J is TRBJ1-6 and V is TRBV20-1; D is uncertain. In nucleotides, the CDR3 is TGCAGTGCTAGAGGGGTATCCTATAATTCACCCCTCCACTTT. This codes for CSARGVSYNSPLHF.